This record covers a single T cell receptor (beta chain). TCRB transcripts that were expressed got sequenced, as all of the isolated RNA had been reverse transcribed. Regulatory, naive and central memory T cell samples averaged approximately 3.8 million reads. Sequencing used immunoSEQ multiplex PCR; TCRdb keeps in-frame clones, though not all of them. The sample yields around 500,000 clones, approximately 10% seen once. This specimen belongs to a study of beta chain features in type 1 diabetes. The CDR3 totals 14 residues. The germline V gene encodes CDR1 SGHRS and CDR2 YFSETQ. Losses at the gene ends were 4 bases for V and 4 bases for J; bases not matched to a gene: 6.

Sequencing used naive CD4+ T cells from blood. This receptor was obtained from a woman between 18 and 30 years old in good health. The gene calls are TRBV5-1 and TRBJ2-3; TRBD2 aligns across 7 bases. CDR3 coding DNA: TGCGCCAGCAGCCCTGGGGCGGGAGCAGATACGCAGTATTTT. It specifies CASSPGAGADTQYF.